These 22 T cell receptor beta chains share one sample of origin, sequenced in a study of cytomegalovirus exposure and HLA in healthy donors. Using immunoSEQ multiplex PCR, the repertoire was profiled, and TCRdb retains in-frame clones only, with some absent. Of about 200,000 clones in the sample, roughly 82% are singletons; the top ten hold almost 1.5%. Sequenced material: PBMCs. The receptors derive from a woman aged 18-35 years in good health and CMV-seronegative.

This clone was detected once. This rearrangement joins TRBV29-1 to TRBJ2-7; 8 positions match TRBD1. The CDR3 is 13 residues long. CDR1 SQVTM and CDR2 ANQGSEA come from the germline V gene. J gave up 2 bases and V 6 bases, and 6 bases lay outside the gene matches. The CDR3 nucleotides read TGCAGCGTCCGACCGGGACAGGCCTACGAGCAGTACTTC. It is translated as CSVRPGQAYEQYF.

J is TRBJ2-2 and V is TRBV6-4, with TRBD2 matching 9 bases. Germline V lookup: CDR1 MRHNA, CDR2 SNTAGT. The V segment lost 3 bases and the J segment 4 bases; nucleotides outside the gene matches: 6. The CDR3 covers 16 residues. CDR3 nucleotides: TGTGCCAGCAGTGAAAGGACACTAGCGGGCACCGGGGAGCTGTTTTTT. Translated, it gives CASSERTLAGTGELFF.

The CDR3 loop reads CASSPNTGGTEAFF. DNA for the CDR3: TGTGCCAGCTCACCAAACACAGGGGGCACTGAAGCTTTCTTT. This chain links TRBV18 with TRBJ1-1; the match to TRBD1 covers 8 bases. V shed 2 bases and J 4 bases; nucleotides not matched to a gene: 3. Germline CDR1 and CDR2: KGHSH and LQKENI. The CDR3 loop spans 14 amino acids.

The chain couples TRBV6-6 to TRBJ1-5; 9 bases are a match to TRBD1. Germline V gene lookup returns CDR1 MNHNY and CDR2 SVGAGI (reference sequence). The CDR3 has 15 residues. V dropped 6 bases and J dropped 3; count of bases not matched to a gene: 6. CDR3 in DNA: TGTGCCAGCAGCTTGGGACAGGGCGCCAATCAGCCCCAGCATTTT. This codes for CASSLGQGANQPQHF.

This clone appeared once. V usage is TRBV7-9 and J usage is TRBJ2-7; 8 positions agree with TRBD1. With 5 bases clipped from V and 2 bases from J, the junction kept 5 bases outside the gene matches. The CDR3 loop spans 14 amino acids. The germline V gene has CDR1 SEHNR and CDR2 FQNEAQ (reference sequence). CDR3 nucleotides: TGTGCCAGCAGCCCCCAGACAGGGGCCTACGAGCAGTACTTC. Protein: CASSPQTGAYEQYF.

V gene TRBV19 combines with J gene TRBJ2-3, with a tentative D call TRBD2 (5 bases). CDR1 is LNHDA, CDR2 SQIVND, per germline (reference sequence). Trimming left V 5 bases short and J 7 bases short, with 13 bases between. This CDR3 has 13 amino acids. The CDR3 DNA reads as TGTGCCAGTAGTCCGTCCCGGGAACATACGCAGTATTTT. It yields the protein CASSPSREHTQYF.

V usage is TRBV11-3 and J usage is TRBJ1-1; D is undetermined. This CDR3 has 15 amino acids. V lost 1 base to trimming and J lost 1 base, with 10 bases between them. Germline V lookup: CDR1 SGHNT, CDR2 YENEEA. CDR3 nucleotide sequence: TGTGCCAGCAGCTTAGGACACGGTGAGAACACTGAAGCTTTCTTT. Its translation: CASSLGHGENTEAFF.

This chain uses TRBV5-1 with TRBJ2-1; D is possibly TRBD1 (6 bases). V was pared by 4 bases and J by 0 bases, with 11 bases between. The CDR3 has 15 residues. The germline V gene has CDR1 SGHRS and CDR2 YFSETQ. DNA for the CDR3: TGCGCCAGCAGCCCTCTAGGGGGCTCCTACAATGAGCAGTTCTTC. Protein: CASSPLGGSYNEQFF.

The rearrangement joins TRBV11-2 to TRBJ2-1; the match to TRBD2 covers 12 bases. Germline V gene lookup returns CDR1 SGHAT and CDR2 FQNNGV. V lost 3 bases to trimming and J lost 9 bases; unmatched junction nucleotides: 6. The CDR3 has 15 amino acids. Written as DNA, the CDR3 is TGTGCCAGCAGCTTCAGACTAGCGGGAGATGGTGAGCAGTTCTTC. Translating gives CASSFRLAGDGEQFF.

This clone was counted only a few times. V is TRBV6-1 and J is TRBJ1-1; 9 bases are shared with TRBD1. CDR3 length equals 15 residues. Unmatched junction bases numbered 8, after V lost 4 bases and J lost 5 bases. Germline-derived CDR1 and CDR2 are MNHNS and SASEGT. The DNA for the CDR3 is TGTGCCAGCAGTGTTTCCACCGGGACAGGGACTGAAGCTTTCTTT. It encodes CASSVSTGTGTEAFF.

Only a few counts were recorded for this clone. CDR3: CASSEEAGGSYEQYF. CDR3 bases: TGTGCCAGCAGTGAAGAAGCGGGAGGCTCCTACGAGCAGTACTTC. The rearrangement joins TRBV6-1 to TRBJ2-7; 9 bases are a match to TRBD2. This CDR3 spans 15 amino acids. Germline V gene sequence: CDR1 MNHNS, CDR2 SASEGT. With V trimmed by 1 base and J by 0 bases, 1 base remained unmatched.

The chain combines TRBV27 with TRBJ1-1; D not certain. Trimming removed 8 bases from V and 4 bases from J, with 8 bases in between. Germline-derived CDR1 and CDR2 are MNHEY and SMNVEV (reference sequence). The CDR3 runs 11 residues. The DNA of the CDR3 is TGTGCCAGCCGAGGCCGCACTGAAGCTTTCTTT. This encodes CASRGRTEAFF.

V is TRBV7-2 and J is TRBJ2-5; 7 bases align to TRBD2. The CDR3 sequence is 14 residues long. Per germline, CDR1 SGHTA and CDR2 FQGNSA. V dropped 5 bases and J dropped 1; count of bases not matched to a gene: 4. This CDR3 reads CASSPRTSQETQYF. DNA for the CDR3: TGTGCCAGCAGCCCCCGGACTAGCCAAGAGACCCAGTACTTC.

The table lists this clone with a count of one. V and J are TRBV11-3 and TRBJ2-3; 8 bases agree with TRBD2. Looked up from germline, CDR1 is SGHNT and CDR2 is YENEEA. V dropped 4 bases and J dropped 0; count of bases not matched to a gene: 9. This CDR3 spans 17 amino acids. The CDR3 DNA follows: TGTGCCAGCAGCTCGAGGAGCGGGGGTGCTAGCACAGATACGCAGTATTTT. The encoded protein is CASSSRSGGASTDTQYF.

The gene calls are TRBV2 and TRBJ2-3, with TRBD2 matching over 15 bases. The junction had 5 bases not matched to a gene; V was cut back by 5 bases and J by 5 bases. The CDR3 has 16 amino acids. Germline CDR1 SNHLY, CDR2 FYNNEI. CDR3: CASSLGLAGGEDTQYF. CDR3 bases: TGTGCCAGCAGTTTGGGACTAGCGGGAGGAGAAGATACGCAGTATTTT.

The chain links TRBV6-5 to TRBJ2-1, with 8 bases that match TRBD1. The ends lost 2 bases at V and 9 bases at J; junction bases unmatched: 6. From germline, CDR1 is MNHEY and CDR2 SVGAGI. The CDR3 is 14 residues long. The CDR3 reads CASSYLQGAAEQFF. CDR3 DNA sequence: TGTGCCAGCAGTTACCTCCAGGGGGCGGCTGAGCAGTTCTTC.

The chain has TRBV14 and TRBJ2-2, with 7 bases matching TRBD1. The germline V gene has CDR1 SGHDN and CDR2 FVKESK. The CDR3 contains 14 residues. V gave up 3 bases and J gave up 6 bases; unmatched junction bases: 4. The CDR3 protein is CASSQTGFAGELFF. DNA of the CDR3: TGTGCCAGCAGCCAGACAGGGTTTGCCGGGGAGCTGTTTTTT.

The chain links TRBV5-1 to TRBJ2-2; a weak D match, TRBD1 (5 bases). This CDR3 has 14 amino acids. Germline V gene sequence: CDR1 SGHRS, CDR2 YFSETQ. Trimming removed 6 bases at V and 1 base at J, with 10 bases between. The CDR3 nucleotides are TGCGCCAGCAACCCCCAGGGGAACACCGGGGAGCTGTTTTTT. This translates into CASNPQGNTGELFF. Filled out from reference TRBV5-1 and TRBJ2-2, the complete variable domain reads KAGVTQTPRYLIKTRGQQVTLSCSPISGHRSVSWYQQTPGQGLQFLFEYFSETQRNKGNFPGRFSGRQFSNSRSEMNVSTLELGDSALYLCASNPQGNTGELFFGEGSRLTVL.

The chain has TRBV6-6 and TRBJ2-7; TRBD1 might be the D (6 bases). Trimming removed 5 bases from V and 1 base from J, with 6 bases in between. CDR1 is MNHNY and CDR2 is SVGAGI in the germline V gene (reference sequence). CDR3 size: 12 residues. The CDR3 nucleotides read TGTGCCAGCAGTAGGGGGTCCTACGAGCAGTACTTC. Amino acid sequence: CASSRGSYEQYF.

This rearrangement joins TRBV27 to TRBJ2-2, with D maybe TRBD2 (6 bases). The germline V gene has CDR1 MNHEY and CDR2 SMNVEV (reference sequence). V shed 4 bases and J shed 4 bases, with 31 bases lying between them. This CDR3 has 21 amino acids. This chain's CDR3 is CASSSTLSPHRSGSFTGELFF. The DNA of the CDR3 is TGTGCCAGCAGTTCAACCCTATCCCCACATAGGAGCGGGTCTTTCACCGGGGAGCTGTTTTTT.

The rearrangement joins TRBV9 to TRBJ1-1, with 7 nucleotides matching TRBD1. In germline, CDR1 is SGDLS, CDR2 YYNGEE. The J segment lost 5 bases and the V segment lost 0 bases, leaving 4 bases of the junction unmatched. This CDR3 spans 14 amino acids. CDR3 DNA sequence: TGTGCCAGCAGCGTAGGCGACAGGGTAACTGAAGCTTTCTTT. Its protein product is CASSVGDRVTEAFF.

The chain combines TRBV7-3 with TRBJ1-2, with 7 positions matching TRBD1. Germline CDR1 and CDR2: SGHTA and FQGTGA. CDR3 size: 13 residues. Trimming removed 5 bases from V and 8 bases from J; junction bases left unmatched: 8. The CDR3 DNA follows: TGTGCCAGCAGCGACCGGGACAGCCGGGGCTACACCTTC. Its translation: CASSDRDSRGYTF.